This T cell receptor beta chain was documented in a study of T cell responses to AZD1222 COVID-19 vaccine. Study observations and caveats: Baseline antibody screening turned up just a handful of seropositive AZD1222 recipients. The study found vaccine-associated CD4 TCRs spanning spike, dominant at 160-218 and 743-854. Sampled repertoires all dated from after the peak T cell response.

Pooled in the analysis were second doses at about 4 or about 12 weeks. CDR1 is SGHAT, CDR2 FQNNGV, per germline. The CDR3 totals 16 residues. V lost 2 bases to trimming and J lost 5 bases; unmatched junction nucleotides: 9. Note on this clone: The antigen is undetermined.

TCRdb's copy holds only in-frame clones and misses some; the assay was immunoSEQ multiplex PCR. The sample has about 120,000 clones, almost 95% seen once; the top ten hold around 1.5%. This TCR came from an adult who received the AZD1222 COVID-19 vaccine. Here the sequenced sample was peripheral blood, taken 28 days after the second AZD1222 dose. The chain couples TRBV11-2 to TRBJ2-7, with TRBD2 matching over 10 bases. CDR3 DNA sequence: TGTGCCAGCAGCTTATGGGTAGGGCTAGCGGGAGACGAGCAGTACTTC. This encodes CASSLWVGLAGDEQYF.